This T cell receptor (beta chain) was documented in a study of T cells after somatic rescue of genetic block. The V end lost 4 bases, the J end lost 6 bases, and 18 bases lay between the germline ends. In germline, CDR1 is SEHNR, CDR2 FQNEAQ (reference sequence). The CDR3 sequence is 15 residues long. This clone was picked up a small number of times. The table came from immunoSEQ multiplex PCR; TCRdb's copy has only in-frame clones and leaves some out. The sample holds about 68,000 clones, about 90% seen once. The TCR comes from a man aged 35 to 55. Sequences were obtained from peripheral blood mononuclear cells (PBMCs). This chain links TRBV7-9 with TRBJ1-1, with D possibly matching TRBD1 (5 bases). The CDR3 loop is CASSSSGGESAEAFF. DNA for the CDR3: TGTGCCAGCAGCTCATCCGGGGGTGAGAGCGCTGAAGCTTTCTTT.